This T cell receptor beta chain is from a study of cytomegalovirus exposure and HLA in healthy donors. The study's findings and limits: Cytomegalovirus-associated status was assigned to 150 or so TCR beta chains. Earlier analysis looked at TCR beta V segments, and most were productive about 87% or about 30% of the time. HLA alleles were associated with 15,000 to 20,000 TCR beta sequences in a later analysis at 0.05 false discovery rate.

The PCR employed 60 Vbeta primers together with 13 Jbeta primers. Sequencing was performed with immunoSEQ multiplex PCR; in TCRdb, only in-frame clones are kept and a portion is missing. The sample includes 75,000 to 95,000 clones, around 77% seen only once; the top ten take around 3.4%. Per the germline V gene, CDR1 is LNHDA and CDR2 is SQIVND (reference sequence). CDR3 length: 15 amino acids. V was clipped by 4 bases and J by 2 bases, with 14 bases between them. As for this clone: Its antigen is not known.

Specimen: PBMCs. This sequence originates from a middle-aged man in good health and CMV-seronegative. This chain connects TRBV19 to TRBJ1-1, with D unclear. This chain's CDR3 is CASSRGREYNTEAFF. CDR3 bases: TGTGCCAGTAGTAGAGGGCGGGAGTATAACACTGAAGCTTTCTTT. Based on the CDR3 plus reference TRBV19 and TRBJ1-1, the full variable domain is DGGITQSPKYLFRKEGQNVTLSCEQNLNHDAMYWYRQDPGQGLRLIYYSQIVNDFQKGDIAEGYSVSREKKESFPLTVTSAQKNPTAFYLCASSRGREYNTEAFFGQGTRLTVV.